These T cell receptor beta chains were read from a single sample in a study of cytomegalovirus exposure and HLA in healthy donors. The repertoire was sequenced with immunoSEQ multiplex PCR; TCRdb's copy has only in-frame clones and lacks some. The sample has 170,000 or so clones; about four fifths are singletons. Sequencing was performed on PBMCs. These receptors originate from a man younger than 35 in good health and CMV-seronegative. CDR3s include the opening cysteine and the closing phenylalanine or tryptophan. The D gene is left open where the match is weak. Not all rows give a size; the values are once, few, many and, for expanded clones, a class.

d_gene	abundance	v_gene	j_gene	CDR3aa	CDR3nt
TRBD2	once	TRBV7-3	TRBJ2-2	CASSPPPGLAAGELFF	TGTGCCAGCAGCCCCCCTCCGGGACTAGCGGCCGGGGAGCTGTTTTTT
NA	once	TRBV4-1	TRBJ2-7	CASSSGVGQYF	TGCGCCAGCTCCTCGGGGGTGGGGCAGTACTTC
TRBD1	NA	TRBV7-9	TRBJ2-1	CASSQGAYNEQFF	TGTGCCAGCAGTCAGGGGGCCTACAATGAGCAGTTCTTC
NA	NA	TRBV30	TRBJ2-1	CAWSRGLGYNEQFF	TGTGCCTGGAGTCGCGGCCTGGGCTACAATGAGCAGTTCTTC
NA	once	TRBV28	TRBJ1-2	CASSLYGGYTF	TGTGCCAGCAGTTTATATGGCGGCTACACCTTC
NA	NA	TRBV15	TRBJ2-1	CATSRALSSDEQFF	TGTGCCACCAGCAGAGCCCTCTCTAGCGATGAGCAGTTCTTC
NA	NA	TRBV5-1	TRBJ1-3	CASSLESGSGNTIYF	TGCGCCAGCAGTCTGGAATCGGGGTCTGGAAACACCATATATTTT
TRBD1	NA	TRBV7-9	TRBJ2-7	CASSLNGQGRGEQYF	TGTGCCAGCAGCTTAAACGGACAGGGAAGAGGCGAGCAGTACTTC
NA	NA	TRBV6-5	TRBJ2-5	CASSYGGGRETQYF	TGTGCCAGCAGTTACGGGGGGGGCCGGGAGACCCAGTACTTC
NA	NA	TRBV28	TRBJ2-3	CASSLRRGSSTDTQYF	TGTGCCAGCAGTTTGAGAAGGGGATCAAGCACAGATACGCAGTATTTT
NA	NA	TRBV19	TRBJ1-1	CASRATDTEAFF	TGTGCCAGTAGAGCTACGGACACTGAAGCTTTCTTT
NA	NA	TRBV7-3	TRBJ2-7	CASSLASSYEQYF	TGTGCCAGCAGCCTAGCCTCCTCCTACGAGCAGTACTTC
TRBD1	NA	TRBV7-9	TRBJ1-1	CASSSDRAEAFF	TGTGCCAGCAGCTCCGACAGGGCTGAAGCTTTCTTT
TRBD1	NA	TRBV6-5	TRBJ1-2	CASSYFGTGGADGYTF	TGTGCCAGCAGTTACTTTGGGACAGGGGGCGCCGATGGCTACACCTTC
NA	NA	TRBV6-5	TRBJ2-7	CASSYPGRDYEQYF	TGTGCCAGCAGTTACCCGGGCAGGGACTACGAGCAGTACTTC
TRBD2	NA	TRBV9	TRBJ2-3	CASSVGGTSGGTDTQYF	TGTGCCAGCAGCGTAGGAGGGACTAGCGGGGGGACAGATACGCAGTATTTT
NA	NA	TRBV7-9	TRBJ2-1	CASSLAQGGAGDNEQFF	TGTGCCAGCAGCTTAGCGCAAGGGGGGGCCGGGGACAATGAGCAGTTCTTC